One sample yielded the 17 T cell receptor beta chains listed below, sequenced in a study of blood T cell repertoires in COVID-19. Produced via immunoSEQ multiplex PCR; TCRdb's table is partial and in-frame only. The table records approximately 70,000 clones, 85% to 90% of them present only once. What was sequenced was peripheral blood. All receptors come from a man in his 70s with active or convalescent COVID-19.

The gene calls are TRBV15 and TRBJ1-2; D is unclear. The V and J ends lost 5 bases and 11 bases respectively, with 24 bases between them. Per the germline V gene, CDR1 is LNHNV and CDR2 is YYDKDF (reference sequence). This CDR3 has 15 residues. The CDR3 nucleotides are TGTGCCACCAGCTCCGGAGGAATTGGGAGAATTGGTTACACCTTC. Its translation: CATSSGGIGRIGYTF. The full variable domain, completed using reference TRBV15 and TRBJ1-2, is DAMVIQNPRYQVTQFGKPVTLSCSQTLNHNVMYWYQQKSSQAPKLLFHYYDKDFNNEADTPDNFQSRRPNTSFCFLDIRSPGLGDTAMYLCATSSGGIGRIGYTFGSGTRLTVV.

The chain has TRBV12-5 and TRBJ2-1; 8 bases map to TRBD1. There are 16 residues in the CDR3. The V segment lost 5 bases and the J segment 0 bases; nucleotides outside the gene matches: 6. Germline loops: CDR1 LGHNT, CDR2 FRNRAP. CDR3 in amino acids: CASGHGQGSSYNEQFF. The CDR3 DNA is TGTGCTAGTGGTCATGGACAGGGTAGCTCCTACAATGAGCAGTTCTTC.

The chain carries TRBV7-5 and TRBJ2-5; the DNA was not used to check the table's D call, TRBD2. TRBV7-5 constitutes a pseudogene. This CDR3 spans 13 amino acids. CDR3 loop: CARGLAGGETQYF. In nucleotides, the CDR3 is TGTGCCAGAGGACTAGCGGGAGGAGAGACCCAGTACTTC.

This clone appeared a single time. V is TRBV2 and J is TRBJ2-1; 13 bases line up with TRBD2. CDR3 length: 15 amino acids. The germline gives CDR1 SNHLY, CDR2 FYNNEI. The J segment lost 2 bases and the V segment lost 8 bases, leaving 3 bases of the junction unmatched. The CDR3 spells CASRTSGSPYNEQFF. The CDR3 DNA follows: TGTGCCAGCCGGACTAGCGGGAGTCCCTACAATGAGCAGTTCTTC. Based on the CDR3 plus reference TRBV2 and TRBJ2-1, the full variable domain is EPEVTQTPSHQVTQMGQEVILRCVPISNHLYFYWYRQILGQKVEFLVSFYNNEISEKSEIFDDQFSVERPDGSNFTLKIRSTKLEDSAMYFCASRTSGSPYNEQFFGPGTRLTVL.

J is TRBJ1-2 and V is TRBV28; TRBD1 is a possible D gene (5 bases). CDR1 and CDR2 from the germline V gene are MDHEN and SYDVKM. V was shortened by 6 bases and J by 6 bases, with 11 bases between the two germline ends. This CDR3 is built from 12 residues. The CDR3 nucleotides are TGTGCCAGCAGCCCCTGGGGGGATGGCTACACCTTC. Translating it yields CASSPWGDGYTF.

This clone turned up a few times. This rearrangement joins TRBV27 to TRBJ1-5; perhaps TRBD1 as D (6 bases). The V gene lost 5 bases and the J gene lost 9 bases, with 14 bases spanning the gap. The CDR3 sequence is 13 residues long. Germline-derived CDR1 and CDR2 are MNHEY and SMNVEV (reference sequence). Written as DNA, the CDR3 is TGTGCCAGCAGTCCGGGGGGGCAGCGGCCCCAGCATTTT. Its translation: CASSPGGQRPQHF.

V is TRBV12-3 or TRBV12-4 and J is TRBJ1-5; D possibly corresponds to TRBD1 (5 bases). The length of the CDR3 is 13 residues. The V end was cut by 6 bases, the J end by 6 bases, with 12 bases between. CDR3 protein: CASRGEGIQPQHF. DNA for the CDR3: TGTGCCAGCAGGGGGGAGGGAATTCAGCCCCAGCATTTT.

The genes are TRBV30 and TRBJ1-5; tentatively, D is TRBD1 (5 bases). The germline CDR1 and CDR2 sequences are GTSNPN and SVGIG (reference sequence). V gave up 3 bases and J gave up 1 base, with 16 bases separating them. The CDR3 length is 16 residues. CDR3 protein: CAWSAVGGTSNQPQHF. DNA of the CDR3: TGTGCCTGGAGCGCAGTCGGGGGAACGAGCAATCAGCCCCAGCATTTT.

V is TRBV28 and J is TRBJ1-2; D is ambiguous. Trimming left V 5 bases short and J 0 bases short, with 7 bases between. CDR3 length equals 13 residues. Germline V gives CDR1 MDHEN, CDR2 SYDVKM. The CDR3 loop is CASSEMANYGYTF. Here the CDR3 DNA reads TGTGCCAGCAGTGAGATGGCTAACTATGGCTACACCTTC.

The chain combines TRBV28 with TRBJ1-2, with no clear D. The CDR3 sequence is 12 residues long. Per germline, CDR1 MDHEN and CDR2 SYDVKM. V lost 5 bases, J lost 3 bases, and 7 bases lay in between. For the CDR3, the DNA is TGTGCCAGCAGTATCGGGTACTATGGCTACACCTTC. Its protein is CASSIGYYGYTF.

DNA for the CDR3: TGTGCCAGCAGCCACCGACGACAGGGTGCAACTAATGAAAAACTGTTTTTT. Translated, it gives CASSHRRQGATNEKLFF. V usage is TRBV3-1 (or the pseudogene TRBV3-2) and J usage is TRBJ1-4; TRBD1 matches 7 bases. The V gene end was trimmed by 3 bases and the J gene end by 0 bases; junction bases not matched to a gene: 7. The germline V gene has CDR1 LGHDT and CDR2 YNNKEL (reference sequence). CDR3 size: 17 residues.

V gene TRBV19 combines with J gene TRBJ2-7; 9 nucleotides line up with TRBD2. V trimming: 3 bases; J trimming: 2 bases; junction bases outside the gene matches: 5. This CDR3 comprises 15 residues. Germline values: CDR1 LNHDA, CDR2 SQIVND (reference sequence). The CDR3 spells CASSMASGTTYEQYF. CDR3 sequence (DNA): TGTGCCAGTAGTATGGCTAGCGGGACAACCTACGAGCAGTACTTC.

The V call is TRBV18, the J call TRBJ2-1, with TRBD2 matching over 8 bases. This CDR3 region has 14 residues. The germline V gene has CDR1 KGHSH and CDR2 LQKENI. The ends lost 6 bases at V and 5 bases at J; junction bases unmatched: 6. The DNA for the CDR3 is TGTGCCAGCTCTATAGCGGGACTAAACAATGAGCAGTTCTTC. Translating it yields CASSIAGLNNEQFF.

This chain uses TRBV6-6 with TRBJ2-1; 7 nucleotides line up with TRBD2. CDR1 and CDR2 from the germline V gene are MNHNY and SVGAGI (reference sequence). The CDR3 has 13 amino acids. V trimming: 7 bases; J trimming: 7 bases; junction bases outside the gene matches: 7. The CDR3 here is CASKEGGPNEQFF. The CDR3 DNA is TGTGCCAGCAAAGAGGGAGGGCCGAATGAGCAGTTCTTC.

The chain carries TRBV25-1 and TRBJ1-3, with D maybe TRBD1 (6 bases). CDR1 is MGHDK, CDR2 SYGVNS, per germline. V dropped 5 bases and J dropped 10 bases, with 18 bases sitting between them. The CDR3 length is 14 residues. CDR3 region: CASSRGGSEATIYF. For the CDR3, the DNA is TGTGCCAGCAGTAGGGGGGGATCCGAGGCGACCATATATTTT.

The gene calls are TRBV9 and TRBJ2-1, with D unclear. The CDR3 runs to 15 residues. Deletions cut 7 bases from V and 9 bases from J, with 23 bases between. From germline, CDR1 is SGDLS and CDR2 YYNGEE. In nucleotides, the CDR3 is TGTGCCAGCTCTATAAACTACAACCCGAACACTGAGCAGTTCTTC. It encodes CASSINYNPNTEQFF.

This chain joins TRBV27 and TRBJ1-2; D not resolved. Trimming shortened V by 2 bases and J by 8 bases, and 12 bases separated the two germline ends. The CDR3 covers 13 residues. Per the germline V gene, CDR1 is MNHEY and CDR2 is SMNVEV (reference sequence). The CDR3 sequence is CASSLASGFGYTF. The CDR3 nucleotides are TGTGCCAGCAGTTTAGCCTCAGGTTTCGGCTACACCTTC.